The clone carrying this TCR beta chain was detected a few times. Its antigen is still unknown. Reverse transcribing all isolated RNA meant expressed TCRB transcripts were sequenced. Measured with immunoSEQ multiplex PCR; TCRdb has only the in-frame clones, and not every one. The data show approximately 170,000 clones, roughly 7.1% seen once. The V and J ends lost 1 base and 5 bases, in that order; junction bases with no gene match: 2. The CDR3 spans 14 residues. Germline loops: CDR1 LGHNT, CDR2 FRNRAP. This record belongs to a study of beta chain features in type 1 diabetes. Study conclusions and caveats: TCRB CDR3s from Type 1 diabetes patients were moderately but significantly shorter in all four CD4+ subsets.

The receptor was derived from a woman aged 35 to 49 with type 1 diabetes. The specimen was central memory CD4+ T cells from blood. The chain is built from TRBV12-5 and TRBJ2-5; TRBD1 aligns across 9 bases. CDR3 sequence (DNA): TGTGCTAGTGGTTTGGGGACAGGGGACGAGACCCAGTACTTC. Protein sequence: CASGLGTGDETQYF.